This T cell receptor beta chain was captured by sequencing in a study of CD8 T cells in Susac syndrome. Turning to this clonotype: Its antigen is not known.

The ends lost 5 bases at V and 0 bases at J; junction bases unmatched: 4. CDR3 length equals 16 residues. From germline, CDR1 is SGHTA and CDR2 FQGTGA. Random hexamers were used to reverse transcribe about 0.5 to 1 ug of RNA. Multiplex PCR with immunoSEQ amplified the TCR beta CDR3 across 54 Vbeta and 13 Jbeta. TCRdb used MiXCR to reprocess the immunoSEQ multiplex PCR reads, holding one entry per CDR3 protein. The profile shows about 120,000 distinct CDR3 sequences, less than 95% of them singletons. CD8+ and CD4+ T cells circulating in blood were sequenced for TCR beta. TEMRA cells were FACS-enriched, unlike CD8+ and CD4+ T cells, which were negatively isolated. Points from the study as a whole: As the study acknowledged, the number of individuals who were part of its TCR sequencing and HLA analysis was relatively small.

This receptor was taken from a human donor in good health. The sample taken for sequencing was CD4+ T cells from PBMCs. V usage is TRBV7-3 and J usage is TRBJ2-6; 7 bases line up with TRBD1. CDR3 sequence: CASSGDRASGANVLTF. CDR3 nucleotides: TGTGCCAGCAGCGGCGACAGGGCCTCTGGGGCCAACGTCCTGACTTTC.